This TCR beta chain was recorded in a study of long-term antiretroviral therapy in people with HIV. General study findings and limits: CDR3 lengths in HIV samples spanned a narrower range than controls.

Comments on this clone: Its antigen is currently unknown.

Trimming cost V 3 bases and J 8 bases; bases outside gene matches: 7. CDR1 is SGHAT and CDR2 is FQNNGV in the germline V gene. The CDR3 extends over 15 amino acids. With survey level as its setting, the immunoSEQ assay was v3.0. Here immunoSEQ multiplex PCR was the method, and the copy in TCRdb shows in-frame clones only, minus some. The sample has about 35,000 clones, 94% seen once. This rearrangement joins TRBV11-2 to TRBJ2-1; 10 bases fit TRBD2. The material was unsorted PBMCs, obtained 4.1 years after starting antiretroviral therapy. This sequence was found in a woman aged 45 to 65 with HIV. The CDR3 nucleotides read TGTGCCAGCAGCTTCCAGCGGGGGGGCATCGATGAGCAGTTCTTC. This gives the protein CASSFQRGGIDEQFF.